This T cell receptor (beta chain) was obtained from a study of T cells after yellow fever vaccination. Production of TCR cDNA was by 5'RACE template switching, which also added a universal primer site and UMIs. TCRdb redid the calling of the 5' RACE reads with MiXCR, one entry per CDR3 protein. This table has approximately 610,000 distinct CDR3 sequences, around 16% appearing once. Points on this clonotype: Its antigen is undetermined.

Study-level findings and limits: A secondary response was less intense yet reached its peak sooner, at day 5 versus 15. Most clones from primary vaccination resurfaced after the booster (approximately 95% CD4, more than 75% CD8).

Losses at the gene ends were 8 bases for V and 5 bases for J; bases not matched to a gene: 5. This CDR3 is 12 amino acids long. Germline loops: CDR1 SEHNR, CDR2 FQNEAQ (reference sequence). This chain joins TRBV7-9 and TRBJ2-7; 8 nucleotides line up with TRBD2. Here the sequenced sample was PBMCs, taken 5 days after the first yellow fever vaccination. This TCR was sampled from a man between 18 and 29 years old who received the YFV17D yellow fever vaccine. CDR3 amino acids: CASVTGGNEQYF. Written as DNA, the CDR3 is TGTGCCAGCGTTACGGGGGGGAACGAGCAGTACTTC.